Following are 22 T cell receptor beta chains from one sample sequenced in a study of blood T cell repertoires in COVID-19. Clones were sequenced by immunoSEQ multiplex PCR, and TCRdb holds only the in-frame ones, with some missing. The sample yields approximately 460,000 clones, 89% seen once. The sequencing input was peripheral blood. The receptor source for this set is a young man with COVID-19, enrolled during active disease.

This CDR3 is CASSQHGTSGYYEQYF. CDR3 DNA sequence: TGTGCCAGCAGCCAACACGGGACTAGCGGATACTACGAGCAGTACTTC. J is TRBJ2-7 and V is TRBV3-1 (or the pseudogene TRBV3-2); 11 positions match TRBD2. Germline values: CDR1 LGHDT, CDR2 YNNKEL (reference sequence). The CDR3 loop spans 16 amino acids. After removal of 2 bases from V and 3 bases from J, the junction contained 6 bases not matched to a gene.

This chain connects TRBV6-5 to TRBJ1-2; possible D gene TRBD1, 5 bases. In germline, CDR1 is MNHEY, CDR2 SVGAGI. The CDR3 contains 14 residues. Trimming pared 8 bases from V and 8 bases from J, leaving 21 bases between. CDR3 coding DNA: TGTGCCAGCGCAGGGTTTCCGAGCGCTTACGGCTACACCTTC. This sequence encodes CASAGFPSAYGYTF.

The CDR3 region has the DNA TGTGCCAGCAGCTTAAGGGGACAGGGGGGACGCTGGCGGGACACTGAAGCTTTCTTT. Translation gives CASSLRGQGGRWRDTEAFF. The genes are TRBV11-2 and TRBJ1-1; 11 positions agree with TRBD1. CDR1 and CDR2 from the germline V gene are SGHAT and FQNNGV. The CDR3 extends over 19 amino acids. The V segment lost 2 bases and the J segment 3 bases; nucleotides outside the gene matches: 14.

The chain joins TRBV29-1 to TRBJ1-2, with TRBD1 matching over 8 bases. Germline V CDR1 and CDR2: SQVTM, ANQGSEA. The CDR3 is 13 residues long. The V segment lost 4 bases and the J segment 1 base; nucleotides outside the gene matches: 2. CDR3 bases: TGCAGCGTTGTAGGACAGGGTAACTATGGCTACACCTTC. It specifies CSVVGQGNYGYTF.

This chain links TRBV19 with TRBJ2-5, with D possibly being TRBD2 (5 bases). Per germline, CDR1 LNHDA and CDR2 SQIVND (reference sequence). The V and J ends lost 7 bases and 2 bases respectively, with 11 bases between them. The CDR3 totals 13 residues. The DNA for the CDR3 is TGTGCCAGTACCATGTCGGGGCAAGAGACCCAGTACTTC. Protein product: CASTMSGQETQYF.

This sequence joins TRBV14 and TRBJ1-4; TRBD1 aligns across 7 bases. CDR3 length: 19 residues. Trimming took 3 bases from V and 7 from J; bases not matched to a gene: 20. Germline CDR1 and CDR2: SGHDN and FVKESK. The CDR3 DNA sequence: TGTGCCAGCAGCCATAGATCAGGGACAGTTCGAAGGAGGAGTGAAAAACTGTTTTTT. As protein: CASSHRSGTVRRRSEKLFF.

The V and J genes are TRBV30 and TRBJ1-1, with no clear D. This CDR3 has 17 amino acids. Germline V lookup: CDR1 GTSNPN, CDR2 SVGIG (reference sequence). V gave up 2 bases and J gave up 3 bases, with 22 bases separating them. The DNA of the CDR3 is TGTGCCTGGAGTAAATGGCGGGCTCAAAAGCGGCACACTGAAGCTTTCTTT. Translation gives CAWSKWRAQKRHTEAFF.

The CDR3 protein is CASSLWGRGLGTQYF. The CDR3 DNA follows: TGTGCCAGCAGTTTATGGGGCAGGGGGCTAGGTACGCAGTATTTT. The rearrangement links TRBV28 to TRBJ2-3, with 8 positions matching TRBD1. CDR1 is MDHEN and CDR2 is SYDVKM in the germline V gene. With V trimmed by 0 bases and J by 8 bases, 7 bases remained unmatched. This CDR3 comprises 15 residues.

The V call is TRBV7-2, the J call TRBJ1-5; D gene uncertain. The V end was cut by 1 base, the J end by 2 bases, with 12 bases between. The CDR3 spans 16 residues. Per germline, CDR1 SGHTA and CDR2 FQGNSA. The CDR3 sequence: CASSLVVGGGNQPQHF. The CDR3, as DNA: TGTGCCAGCAGCTTAGTTGTGGGAGGAGGCAATCAGCCCCAGCATTTT.

This chain joins TRBV4-1 and TRBJ1-2; a weak D match, TRBD1 (6 bases). CDR1 MGHRA and CDR2 YSYEKL come from the germline V gene. The CDR3 length is 14 residues. The ends were cut back, 7 bases at V and 6 bases at J, with 18 bases in the middle. The CDR3, as DNA: TGCGCCAGCAACTCCCAGGGGATGATTAATGGCTACACCTTC. Protein product: CASNSQGMINGYTF.

The chain uses TRBV19 and TRBJ1-5, with 10 bases identical to TRBD1. In germline, CDR1 is LNHDA, CDR2 SQIVND (reference sequence). CDR3 length equals 14 residues. V shed 6 bases, J shed 5 bases, and the junction held 4 bases outside the gene matches. CDR3 sequence: CASSTGQGDQPQHF. The CDR3, as DNA: TGTGCCAGTAGCACAGGACAGGGGGATCAGCCCCAGCATTTT. Complete variable domain (other parts from reference TRBV19 and TRBJ1-5): DGGITQSPKYLFRKEGQNVTLSCEQNLNHDAMYWYRQDPGQGLRLIYYSQIVNDFQKGDIAEGYSVSREKKESFPLTVTSAQKNPTAFYLCASSTGQGDQPQHFGDGTRLSIL.

The V gene is TRBV6-5, the J gene TRBJ2-1; TRBD2 matches 8 bases. This CDR3 comprises 14 residues. The trim removed 6 bases at V and 2 bases at J, leaving 3 bases unmatched. Germline CDR1 and CDR2: MNHEY and SVGAGI. DNA of the CDR3: TGTGCCAGCAGCCCGGGAGGGACCTACAATGAGCAGTTCTTC. This encodes CASSPGGTYNEQFF.

V gene TRBV7-3 combines with J gene TRBJ2-5, with 7 bases aligning to TRBD2. Germline V gives CDR1 SGHTA, CDR2 FQGTGA. This CDR3 region has 15 residues. Trimming cost V 5 bases and J 5 bases; bases outside gene matches: 11. The CDR3 DNA is TGTGCCAGCAGCCCGCTCGGCGGGAGCGGCGAGACCCAGTACTTC. Amino acid sequence: CASSPLGGSGETQYF. The whole variable domain, filled in from reference TRBV7-3 and TRBJ2-5, reads GAGVSQTPSNKVTEKGKYVELRCDPISGHTALYWYRQSLGQGPEFLIYFQGTGAADDSGLPNDRFFAVRPEGSVSTLKIQRTERGDSAVYLCASSPLGGSGETQYFGPGTRLLVL.

The chain has TRBV11-3 and TRBJ2-1, with D unresolved. The germline V gene has CDR1 SGHNT and CDR2 YENEEA. Trimming cost V 5 bases and J 1 base, with 12 bases left between them. The CDR3 covers 15 residues. CDR3 region: CASSLTVPSYNEQFF. The CDR3 DNA is TGTGCCAGCAGCCTCACAGTGCCTTCCTACAATGAGCAGTTCTTC.

The chain combines TRBV2 with TRBJ1-5; 7 bases are a match to TRBD1. Germline loops: CDR1 SNHLY, CDR2 FYNNEI. The V segment lost 7 bases and the J segment 5 bases; nucleotides outside the gene matches: 8. This CDR3 region has 14 residues. The CDR3 DNA reads TGTGCCAGCAAGGGGGAACAGGGGTATCAGCCCCAGCATTTT. Protein sequence: CASKGEQGYQPQHF.

As regards this clone: This same CDR3 is encoded by further DNA sequences in the sample. The chain couples TRBV2 to TRBJ2-7; 11 bases map to TRBD2. Germline CDR1 is SNHLY and CDR2 is FYNNEI. This CDR3 contains 15 residues. V shed 4 bases, J shed 1 base, and the junction held 3 bases outside the gene matches. The CDR3 bases are TGTGCCAGCAGTGTTGGGACTAGCGGTTCCTACGAGCAGTACTTC. The encoded protein is CASSVGTSGSYEQYF. Full variable domain (remainder filled in from reference TRBV2 and TRBJ2-7): EPEVTQTPSHQVTQMGQEVILRCVPISNHLYFYWYRQILGQKVEFLVSFYNNEISEKSEIFDDQFSVERPDGSNFTLKIRSTKLEDSAMYFCASSVGTSGSYEQYFGPGTRLTVT.

As to this clone: The identical CDR3 is also encoded by other nucleotide sequences in the sample. This rearrangement joins TRBV5-1 to TRBJ2-1; TRBD1 aligns across 8 bases. V lost 4 bases and J lost 0; bases outside the gene matches: 6. The CDR3 contains 16 residues. Looked up from germline, CDR1 is SGHRS and CDR2 is YFSETQ. CDR3 region: CASSTGTGSSYNEQFF. Written as DNA, the CDR3 is TGCGCCAGCAGCACCGGGACAGGAAGCTCCTACAATGAGCAGTTCTTC.

The V and J genes are TRBV6-5 and TRBJ2-1, with D perhaps matching TRBD2 (6 bases). The CDR3 has 15 amino acids. V was cut by 0 bases and J by 1 base, with 7 bases left in between. Germline V gene sequence: CDR1 MNHEY, CDR2 SVGAGI. CDR3 in amino acids: CASSYSRESYNEQFF. CDR3 sequence (DNA): TGTGCCAGCAGTTACTCGCGGGAATCCTACAATGAGCAGTTCTTC.

The chain couples TRBV18 to TRBJ2-5; 9 positions agree with TRBD1. The germline V gene encodes CDR1 KGHSH and CDR2 LQKENI. The CDR3 length is 13 residues. The ends lost 4 bases at V and 7 bases at J; junction bases unmatched: 4. CDR3 nucleotide sequence: TGTGCCAGCTCACAGGAGGACAGGGGGACCCAGTACTTC. This translates into CASSQEDRGTQYF.

This clone has more than one count but fewer than ten. The chain carries TRBV27 and TRBJ2-7; 10 bases align to TRBD1. This CDR3 spans 15 amino acids. In germline, CDR1 is MNHEY, CDR2 SMNVEV (reference sequence). V dropped 7 bases and J dropped 1; count of bases not matched to a gene: 7. CDR3 DNA: TGTGCCAGCACTCAGAGGGGACAGGGGTCCTACGAGCAGTACTTC. This translates into CASTQRGQGSYEQYF.

This clone showed up just a few times. The chain links TRBV2 to TRBJ2-7; 10 nucleotides align to TRBD2. The CDR3 covers 16 residues. Per germline, CDR1 SNHLY and CDR2 FYNNEI. Unmatched junction bases numbered 10, after V lost 6 bases and J lost 2 bases. Written as DNA, the CDR3 is TGTGCCAGCAGAGCCGGGACTAGCGCATCTGCCTACGAGCAGTACTTC. This gives the protein CASRAGTSASAYEQYF.

The gene calls are TRBV13 and TRBJ1-1; D might be TRBD1 (5 bases). CDR3 length: 14 amino acids. V lost 3 bases to trimming and J lost 0 bases, with 8 bases between them. Germline V gives CDR1 PRHDT, CDR2 FYEKMQ (reference sequence). CDR3: CASSFRELNTEAFF. In DNA form, the CDR3 reads TGTGCCAGCAGCTTCAGGGAACTGAACACTGAAGCTTTCTTT.